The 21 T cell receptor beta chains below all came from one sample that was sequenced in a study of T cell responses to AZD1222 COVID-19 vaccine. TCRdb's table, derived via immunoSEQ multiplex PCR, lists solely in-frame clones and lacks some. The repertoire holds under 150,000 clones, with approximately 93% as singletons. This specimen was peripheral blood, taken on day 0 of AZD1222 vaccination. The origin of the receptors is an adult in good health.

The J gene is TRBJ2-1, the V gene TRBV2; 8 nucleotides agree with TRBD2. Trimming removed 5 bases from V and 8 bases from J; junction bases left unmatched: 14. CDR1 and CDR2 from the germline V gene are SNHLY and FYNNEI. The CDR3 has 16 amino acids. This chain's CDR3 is CASSQPGLVRRDEQFF. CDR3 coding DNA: TGTGCCAGCAGTCAACCGGGACTAGTTCGGAGGGATGAGCAGTTCTTC. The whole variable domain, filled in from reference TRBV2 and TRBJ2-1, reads EPEVTQTPSHQVTQMGQEVILRCVPISNHLYFYWYRQILGQKVEFLVSFYNNEISEKSEIFDDQFSVERPDGSNFTLKIRSTKLEDSAMYFCASSQPGLVRRDEQFFGPGTRLTVL.

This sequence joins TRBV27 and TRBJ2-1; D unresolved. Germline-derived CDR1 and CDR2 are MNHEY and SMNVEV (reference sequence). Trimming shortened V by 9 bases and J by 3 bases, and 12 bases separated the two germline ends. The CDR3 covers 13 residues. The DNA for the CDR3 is TGTGCCAGTGGCCCGTGGGGCTACAATGAGCAGTTCTTC. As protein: CASGPWGYNEQFF.

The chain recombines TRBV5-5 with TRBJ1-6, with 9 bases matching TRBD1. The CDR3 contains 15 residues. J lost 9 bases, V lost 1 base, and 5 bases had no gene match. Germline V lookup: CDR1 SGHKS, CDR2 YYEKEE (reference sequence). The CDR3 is CASSLFQDRGSPLHF. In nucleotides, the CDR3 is TGTGCCAGCAGCTTGTTCCAGGACAGGGGTTCACCCCTCCACTTT.

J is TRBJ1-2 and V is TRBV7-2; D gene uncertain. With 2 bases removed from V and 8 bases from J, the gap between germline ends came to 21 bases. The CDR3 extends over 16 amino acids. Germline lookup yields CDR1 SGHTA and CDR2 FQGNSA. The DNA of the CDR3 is TGTGCCAGCAGCTTAAGTCGCGACGGTTTGGTAAAAGGCTACACCTTC. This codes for CASSLSRDGLVKGYTF.

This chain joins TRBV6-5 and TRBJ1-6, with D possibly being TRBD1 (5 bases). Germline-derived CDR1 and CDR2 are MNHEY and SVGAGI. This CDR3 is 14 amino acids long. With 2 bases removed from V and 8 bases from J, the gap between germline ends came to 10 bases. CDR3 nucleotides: TGTGCCAGCAGTTACCTGGCAGGGCATTCACCCCTCCACTTT. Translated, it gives CASSYLAGHSPLHF.

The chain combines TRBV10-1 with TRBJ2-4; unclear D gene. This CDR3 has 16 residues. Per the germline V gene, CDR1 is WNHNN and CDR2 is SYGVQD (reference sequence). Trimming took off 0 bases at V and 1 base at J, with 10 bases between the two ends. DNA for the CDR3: TGCGCCAGCAGTGAGTCCATATTCCCGGCCAAAAACATTCAGTACTTC. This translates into CASSESIFPAKNIQYF.

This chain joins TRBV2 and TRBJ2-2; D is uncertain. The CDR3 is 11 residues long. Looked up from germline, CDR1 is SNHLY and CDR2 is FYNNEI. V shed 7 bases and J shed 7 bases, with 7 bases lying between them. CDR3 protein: CASMEIGELFF. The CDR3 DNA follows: TGTGCCAGCATGGAAATCGGGGAGCTGTTTTTT.

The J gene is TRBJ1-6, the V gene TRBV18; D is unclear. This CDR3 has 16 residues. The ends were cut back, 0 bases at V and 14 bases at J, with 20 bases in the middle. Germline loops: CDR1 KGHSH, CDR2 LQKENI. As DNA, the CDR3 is TGTGCCAGCTCACCACCGGCACCCGATTCAAACGCGGCCCTCCACTTT. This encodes CASSPPAPDSNAALHF.

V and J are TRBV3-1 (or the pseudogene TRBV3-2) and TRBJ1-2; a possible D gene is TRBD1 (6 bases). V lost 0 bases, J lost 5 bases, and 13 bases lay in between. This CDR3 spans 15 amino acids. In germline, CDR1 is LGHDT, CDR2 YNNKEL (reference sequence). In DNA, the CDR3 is TGTGCCAGCAGCCAAGATCTAGGACAGATATATGGCTACACCTTC. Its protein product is CASSQDLGQIYGYTF.

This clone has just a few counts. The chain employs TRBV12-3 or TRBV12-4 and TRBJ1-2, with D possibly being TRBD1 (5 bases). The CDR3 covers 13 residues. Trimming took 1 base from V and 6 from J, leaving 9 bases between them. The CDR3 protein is CASSLGQSHGYTF. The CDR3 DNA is TGTGCCAGCAGTTTAGGACAGAGCCATGGCTACACCTTC.

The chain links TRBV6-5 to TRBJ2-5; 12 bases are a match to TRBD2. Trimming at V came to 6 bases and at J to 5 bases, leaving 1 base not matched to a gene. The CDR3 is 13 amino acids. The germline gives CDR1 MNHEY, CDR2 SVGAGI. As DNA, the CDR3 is TGTGCCAGCAGCGGACTAGCGGGGGAGACCCAGTACTTC. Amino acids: CASSGLAGETQYF.

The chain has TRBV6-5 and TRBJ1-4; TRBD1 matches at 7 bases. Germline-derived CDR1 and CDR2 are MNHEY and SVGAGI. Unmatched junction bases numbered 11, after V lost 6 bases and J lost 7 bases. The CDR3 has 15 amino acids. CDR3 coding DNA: TGTGCCAGCAGCCATCTCCGACAGGGTTCTGAAAAACTGTTTTTT. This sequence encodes CASSHLRQGSEKLFF.

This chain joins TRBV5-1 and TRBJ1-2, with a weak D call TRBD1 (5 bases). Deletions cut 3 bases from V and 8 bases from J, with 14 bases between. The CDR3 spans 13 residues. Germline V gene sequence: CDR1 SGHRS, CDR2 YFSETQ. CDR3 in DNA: TGCGCCAGCAGCTCGCGCGGGGCGCGGGGCTACACCTTC. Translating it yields CASSSRGARGYTF.

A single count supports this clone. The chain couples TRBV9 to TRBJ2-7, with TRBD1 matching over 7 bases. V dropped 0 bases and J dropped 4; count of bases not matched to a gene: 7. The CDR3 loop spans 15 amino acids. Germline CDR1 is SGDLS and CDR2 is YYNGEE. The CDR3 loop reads CASSVAPGTVYEQYF. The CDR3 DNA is TGTGCCAGCAGCGTAGCTCCCGGGACAGTATACGAGCAGTACTTC.

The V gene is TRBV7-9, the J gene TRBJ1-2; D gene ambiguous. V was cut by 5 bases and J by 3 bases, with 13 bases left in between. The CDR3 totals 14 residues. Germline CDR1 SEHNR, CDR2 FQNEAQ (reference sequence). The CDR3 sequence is CASSPHEADYGYTF. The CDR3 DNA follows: TGTGCCAGCAGCCCTCACGAGGCTGACTATGGCTACACCTTC. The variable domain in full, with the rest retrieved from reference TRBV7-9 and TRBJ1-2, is DTGVSQNPRHKITKRGQNVTFRCDPISEHNRLYWYRQTLGQGPEFLTYFQNEAQLEKSRLLSDRFSAERPKGSFSTLEIQRTEQGDSAMYLCASSPHEADYGYTFGSGTRLTVV.

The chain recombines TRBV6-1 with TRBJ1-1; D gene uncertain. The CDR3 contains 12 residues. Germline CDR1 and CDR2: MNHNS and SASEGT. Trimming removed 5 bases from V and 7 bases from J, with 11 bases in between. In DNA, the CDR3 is TGTGCCAGCAGTCCCGGAGCGAGTGAAGCTTTCTTT. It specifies CASSPGASEAFF.

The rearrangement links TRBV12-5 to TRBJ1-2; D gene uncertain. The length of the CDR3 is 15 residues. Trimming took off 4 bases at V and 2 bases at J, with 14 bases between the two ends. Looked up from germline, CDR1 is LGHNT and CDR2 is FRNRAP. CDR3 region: CASGSGSSVNYGYTF. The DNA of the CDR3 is TGTGCTAGTGGTTCGGGGTCTAGCGTCAACTATGGCTACACCTTC.

CDR3 sequence reads: CASSLKGNEKLFF. The DNA of the CDR3 is TGTGCCAGCAGCTTAAAGGGTAACGAAAAACTGTTTTTT. The J gene is TRBJ1-4, the V gene TRBV5-6, with D hard to call. Trimming removed 2 bases from V and 8 bases from J, with 10 bases in between. The length of the CDR3 is 13 residues. Germline values: CDR1 SGHDT, CDR2 YYEEEE.

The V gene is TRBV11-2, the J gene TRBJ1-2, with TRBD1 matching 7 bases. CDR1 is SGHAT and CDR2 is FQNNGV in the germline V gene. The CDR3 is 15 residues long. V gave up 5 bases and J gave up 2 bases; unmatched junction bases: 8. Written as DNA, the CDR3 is TGTGCCAGCAGCGTAACAGGGGCCGAGAACTATGGCTACACCTTC. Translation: CASSVTGAENYGYTF. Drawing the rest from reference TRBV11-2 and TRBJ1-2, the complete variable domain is EAGVAQSPRYKIIEKRQSVAFWCNPISGHATLYWYQQILGQGPKLLIQFQNNGVVDDSQLPKDRFSAERLKGVDSTLKIQPAKLEDSAVYLCASSVTGAENYGYTFGSGTRLTVV.

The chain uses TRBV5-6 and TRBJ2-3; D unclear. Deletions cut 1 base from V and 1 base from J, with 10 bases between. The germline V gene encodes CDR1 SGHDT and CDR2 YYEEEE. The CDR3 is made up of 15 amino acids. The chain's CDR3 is CASSLLGIGTDTQYF. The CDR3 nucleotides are TGTGCCAGCAGCTTGCTGGGGATCGGCACAGATACGCAGTATTTT.

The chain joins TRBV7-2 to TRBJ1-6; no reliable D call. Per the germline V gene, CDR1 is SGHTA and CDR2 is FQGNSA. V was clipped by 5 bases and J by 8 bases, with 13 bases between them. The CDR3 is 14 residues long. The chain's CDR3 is CASSPAAVYSPLHF. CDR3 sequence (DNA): TGTGCCAGCAGCCCGGCCGCAGTTTATTCACCCCTCCACTTT.